This TCR beta chain was identified in a study of shared clonotypes between healthy human individuals. Germline V CDR1 and CDR2: MNHNY, SVGAGI (reference sequence). The length of the CDR3 is 13 residues. V lost 7 bases and J lost 1, with 10 bases in between. Naive CD8 cells, CD45RO-negative and positively selected for CCR7, excluded terminally differentiated effector memory CD45RA+ cells. It was at deep level that the assay was run. Here immunoSEQ multiplex PCR was the method, and the copy in TCRdb shows in-frame clones only, minus some. The repertoire consists of about 2 million clones, with about 95% occurring once and the leading ten covering about 1.1%.

The receptor's source is a man younger than 35 in good health. The chain links TRBV6-6 to TRBJ1-1, with D unclear. The material sequenced was naive CD8+ T cells sorted from blood. The CDR3 DNA follows: TGTGCCAGCATCCAACAGCAGAACACTGAAGCTTTCTTT. This encodes CASIQQQNTEAFF.